What follows is one T cell receptor beta chain and its context. Its matching antigen is unknown. Time point described: cycle 4 day 1 (C4D1), after less than 7 weeks of nivolumab. Relapse after autologous stem cell transplantation occurred in every patient, and brentuximab vedotin exposure varied. The patients, who had relapsed/refractory classical Hodgkin lymphoma, achieved best responses of complete response, partial response or progressive disease. This specimen belongs to a study of PD-1 blockade in classical Hodgkin lymphoma. The CDR3 has 12 residues. Profiling relied on immunoSEQ multiplex PCR, and the TCRdb table lists in-frame clones only, not all of them. The sample records some 90,000 clones, 83% being singletons. Whole-study findings and limits: Whoever responded completely had baseline diversity much like that seen in newly diagnosed patients. Exclusion covered patients beginning nivolumab under 1 year post-ASCT. Compared with baseline, CD4+ but not CD8+ TCR diversity had risen significantly by C4D1.

Sequencing was performed on peripheral blood mononuclear cells (PBMCs), taken before the fourth cycle of nivolumab. This receptor was identified in a human donor with classical Hodgkin lymphoma. The chain couples TRBV21-1 to TRBJ1-2. TRBV21-1 is a pseudogene locus. CDR3 sequence (DNA): TGTGCCAGCAGCAAAGCGTTTTATGGCTACACCTTC. Protein sequence: CASSKAFYGYTF.